These 30 T cell receptor beta chains were sequenced from one sample in a study of CD8 T cells in Susac syndrome. Random hexamers were used to reverse transcribe 0.5 to 1 ug of RNA. TCRdb re-called the immunoSEQ multiplex PCR reads with MiXCR, one entry per CDR3 protein. Found here are 250,000 to 350,000 distinct CDR3 sequences, more than 75% of them singletons; the top ten hold about 0.11%. The sequencing sample was made of CD8+ T cells from PBMCs. The receptor source for this set is a human donor with multiple sclerosis.

V gene TRBV28 combines with J gene TRBJ2-4, with 9 bases that match TRBD1. V lost 3 bases and J lost 0; bases outside the gene matches: 9. The CDR3 is 18 residues long. From germline, CDR1 is MDHEN and CDR2 SYDVKM. CDR3 sequence (DNA): TGTGCCAGCAGTTTGGGGAACAGGGGGCGTCTAGCCAAAAACATTCAGTACTTC. Its protein product is CASSLGNRGRLAKNIQYF.

The V call is TRBV5-5, the J call TRBJ2-5; 8 positions match TRBD1. The V and J ends lost 7 bases and 5 bases, in that order; junction bases with no gene match: 7. The CDR3 sequence is 13 residues long. CDR1 and CDR2 from the germline V gene are SGHKS and YYEKEE (reference sequence). The CDR3 DNA reads as TGTGCCAGCCGGGGACAGGCGTGGGAGACCCAGTACTTC. This codes for CASRGQAWETQYF.

The chain links TRBV20-1 to TRBJ2-7; weak D call: TRBD1 (5 bases). Germline values: CDR1 DFQATT, CDR2 SNEGSKA (reference sequence). V dropped 3 bases and J dropped 4 bases, with 16 bases sitting between them. The CDR3 length is 14 residues. The CDR3 DNA follows: TGCAGTGCTAGGTTGCTTAGGACAAGGTACGAGCAGTACTTC. Protein: CSARLLRTRYEQYF.

The rearrangement links TRBV27 to TRBJ1-1, with D unclear. V was clipped by 3 bases and J by 0 bases, with 11 bases between them. The CDR3 contains 15 residues. From germline, CDR1 is MNHEY and CDR2 SMNVEV (reference sequence). CDR3 coding DNA: TGTGCCAGCAGTTTCTCCGGGCGTCTGAACACTGAAGCTTTCTTT. Its protein is CASSFSGRLNTEAFF.

V is TRBV20-1 and J is TRBJ1-2; D is undetermined. CDR1 is DFQATT, CDR2 SNEGSKA, per germline (reference sequence). This CDR3 region has 14 residues. V was shortened by 5 bases and J by 2 bases, with 15 bases between the two germline ends. The DNA of the CDR3 is TGCAGTGCTCCCCCGGGATCCGGAAACTATGGCTACACCTTC. This codes for CSAPPGSGNYGYTF.

The genes are TRBV7-9 and TRBJ2-1, with 8 bases aligning to TRBD2. The CDR3 runs to 18 residues. V gave up 1 base and J gave up 0 bases; unmatched junction bases: 8. Per the germline V gene, CDR1 is SEHNR and CDR2 is FQNEAQ (reference sequence). Written as DNA, the CDR3 is TGTGCCAGCAGCTTAGGTGTTAGCGGGGATAGCTCCTACAATGAGCAGTTCTTC. As protein: CASSLGVSGDSSYNEQFF.

The rearrangement joins TRBV5-5 to TRBJ2-5; D perhaps matches TRBD1 (6 bases). Germline loops: CDR1 SGHKS, CDR2 YYEKEE (reference sequence). The CDR3 has 16 residues. V was clipped by 4 bases and J by 2 bases, with 18 bases between them. This CDR3 is CASSLEQGGAQETQYF. As DNA, the CDR3 is TGTGCCAGCAGCCTAGAACAGGGTGGGGCTCAAGAGACCCAGTACTTC.

This clonotype was seen only a few times. V usage is TRBV28 and J usage is TRBJ2-7; D not resolved. The ends were cut back, 2 bases at V and 7 bases at J, with 9 bases in the middle. This CDR3 has 12 amino acids. Germline V gene data show CDR1 as MDHEN and CDR2 as SYDVKM. CDR3 sequence (DNA): TGTGCCAGCAGTTTACCACGACTGGAGCAGTACTTC. Amino acids: CASSLPRLEQYF.

V is TRBV7-9 and J is TRBJ2-5; D is unclear. Germline V lookup: CDR1 SEHNR, CDR2 FQNEAQ (reference sequence). V lost 3 bases and J lost 5, with 7 bases in between. CDR3 length: 12 residues. The DNA for the CDR3 is TGTGCCAGCAGCTTCCTTACGGAGACCCAGTACTTC. Residues: CASSFLTETQYF.

The gene calls are TRBV9 and TRBJ2-1; the D call may be TRBD1 or TRBD2 (5 bases each). Germline CDR1 reads SGDLS; CDR2 reads YYNGEE. V lost 0 bases, J lost 3 bases, and 10 bases lay in between. The CDR3 loop spans 15 amino acids. Here the CDR3 reads CASSVEGTIYNEQFF. The CDR3 DNA reads as TGTGCCAGCAGCGTAGAGGGGACGATCTACAATGAGCAGTTCTTC. Supplemented by reference TRBV9 and TRBJ2-1, the full variable domain reads DSGVTQTPKHLITATGQRVTLRCSPRSGDLSVYWYQQSLDQGLQFLIQYYNGEERAKGNILERFSAQQFPDLHSELNLSSLELGDSALYFCASSVEGTIYNEQFFGPGTRLTVL.

The chain recombines TRBV2 with TRBJ2-5; 11 bases fit TRBD2. Germline V gives CDR1 SNHLY, CDR2 FYNNEI. J was trimmed by 2 bases and V by 7 bases; bases with no gene match: 3. The length of the CDR3 is 14 residues. The CDR3 region has the DNA TGTGCCAGCATCGTAGCGGGAGGGCAAGAGACCCAGTACTTC. It translates to CASIVAGGQETQYF.

In this sample, this clonotype turned up once. The gene calls are TRBV4-1 and TRBJ1-1; no clear D. Germline CDR1 and CDR2: MGHRA and YSYEKL. V was clipped by 1 base and J by 6 bases, with 21 bases between them. The CDR3 is 17 amino acids. CDR3 sequence: CASSQALLDAWLSEAFF. CDR3 nucleotides: TGCGCCAGCAGCCAAGCCCTTCTAGATGCGTGGTTGTCTGAAGCTTTCTTT.

This clonotype was recorded only once. The chain links TRBV11-2 to TRBJ2-7; TRBD1 matches 9 bases. CDR1 SGHAT and CDR2 FQNNGV come from the germline V gene. After removal of 2 bases from V and 2 bases from J, the junction contained 13 bases not matched to a gene. CDR3 length: 18 amino acids. As DNA, the CDR3 is TGTGCCAGCAGCTTAAACCGGGACAGGGTAGTTCGTCCCTACGAGCAGTACTTC. It is translated as CASSLNRDRVVRPYEQYF.

The V gene is TRBV28, the J gene TRBJ2-2; D is unclear. Germline loops: CDR1 MDHEN, CDR2 SYDVKM. Trimming pared 3 bases from V and 6 bases from J, leaving 11 bases between. The CDR3 has 14 amino acids. The CDR3 DNA reads as TGTGCCAGCAGTTTTGTCGGTGGCGCCGGGGAGCTGTTTTTT. Translation: CASSFVGGAGELFF. The whole variable domain, remainder taken from reference TRBV28 and TRBJ2-2, is DVKVTQSSRYLVKRTGEKVFLECVQDMDHENMFWYRQDPGLGLRLIYFSYDVKMKEKGDIPEGYSVSREKKERFSLILESASTNQTSMYLCASSFVGGAGELFFGEGSRLTVL.

The rearrangement joins TRBV2 to TRBJ2-7; D remains ambiguous. Trimming removed 4 bases from V and 4 bases from J, with 8 bases in between. The CDR3 loop spans 12 amino acids. The germline V gene encodes CDR1 SNHLY and CDR2 FYNNEI. The CDR3 reads CASSATPYEQYF. The CDR3 region has the DNA TGTGCCAGCAGTGCCACTCCTTACGAGCAGTACTTC.

This sequence joins TRBV4-1 and TRBJ2-3, with unresolved D. Germline V lookup: CDR1 MGHRA, CDR2 YSYEKL. V lost 3 bases and J lost 1, with 14 bases in between. The length of the CDR3 is 16 residues. CDR3 DNA sequence: TGCGCCAGCAGCCAGAGTGACCAACGCCGCACAGATACGCAGTATTTT. Translated: CASSQSDQRRTDTQYF.

This rearrangement joins TRBV23-1 to TRBJ2-2; D might be TRBD1 or TRBD2, each matching 5 bases. TRBV23-1 is identified as an open reading frame with a role that is uncertain. The CDR3 has 18 residues. The V gene lost 1 base and the J gene lost 3 bases, with 18 bases spanning the gap. The CDR3 region is CASSQLRVSGPHTGELFF. The CDR3 DNA follows: TGCGCCAGCAGTCAATTGCGGGTGTCAGGGCCACACACCGGGGAGCTGTTTTTT.

This chain uses TRBV5-5 with TRBJ2-1, with TRBD2 as a possible D gene (6 bases). The V gene's germline CDR1 is SGHKS and CDR2 YYEKEE (reference sequence). This CDR3 is built from 14 residues. V shed 0 bases and J shed 7 bases, with 11 bases lying between them. CDR3 in DNA: TGTGCCAGCAGCTTGGGGGGAGGAGTTAATGAGCAGTTCTTC. Amino acid sequence: CASSLGGGVNEQFF.

This clonotype has just a few counts. V and J are TRBV7-9 and TRBJ2-7; D call uncertain. The CDR3 is 15 amino acids. Looked up from germline, CDR1 is SEHNR and CDR2 is FQNEAQ (reference sequence). Trimming cost V 2 bases and J 3 bases, with 14 bases left between them. The CDR3 coding sequence is TGTGCCAGCAGCTTAATCTTAGGGAACCACTACGAGCAGTACTTC. Protein: CASSLILGNHYEQYF. Full variable domain (missing parts from reference TRBV7-9 and TRBJ2-7): DTGVSQNPRHKITKRGQNVTFRCDPISEHNRLYWYRQTLGQGPEFLTYFQNEAQLEKSRLLSDRFSAERPKGSFSTLEIQRTEQGDSAMYLCASSLILGNHYEQYFGPGTRLTVT.

V gene TRBV6-1 combines with J gene TRBJ2-2, with D possibly matching TRBD2 (6 bases). The CDR3 covers 14 residues. Germline V gene sequence: CDR1 MNHNS, CDR2 SASEGT. Trimming left V 10 bases short and J 4 bases short, with 16 bases between. The CDR3 region has the DNA TGTGCCACCCCCCGACTAGAGCGCACCGGGGAGCTGTTTTTT. Translated: CATPRLERTGELFF.

For the CDR3, the DNA is TGCAGTGCTAGGGAGAGAGGGGACTACGAGCAGTACTTC. The encoded protein is CSARERGDYEQYF. The chain carries TRBV20-1 and TRBJ2-7, with D perhaps being TRBD1 or TRBD2 (5 bases each). V was trimmed by 3 bases and J by 3 bases, leaving 12 bases between them. Germline values: CDR1 DFQATT, CDR2 SNEGSKA (reference sequence). CDR3 size: 13 residues.

This chain joins TRBV5-1 and TRBJ2-7; unclear D gene. V shed 2 bases and J shed 7 bases, with 7 bases lying between them. CDR1 and CDR2 from the germline V gene are SGHRS and YFSETQ. The CDR3 spans 11 residues. The CDR3 DNA reads TGCGCCAGCAGCTTCGCCGGGGAGCAGTACTTC. It translates to CASSFAGEQYF.

This clonotype came up once. The gene calls are TRBV28 and TRBJ2-2; D is unclear. Trimming stripped 3 bases from V and 6 bases from J, with 17 bases between. The CDR3 consists of 16 residues. CDR1 is MDHEN and CDR2 is SYDVKM in the germline V gene. CDR3 protein: CASSLVSFSVAGELFF. The CDR3, as DNA: TGTGCCAGCAGTTTGGTATCTTTTTCAGTGGCCGGGGAGCTGTTTTTT.

The rearrangement uses TRBV28 and TRBJ2-1, with TRBD1 matching over 8 bases. The CDR3 runs to 19 residues. Germline CDR1 reads MDHEN; CDR2 reads SYDVKM. The trim removed 6 bases at V and 0 bases at J, leaving 16 bases unmatched. CDR3 coding DNA: TGTGCCAGCAGGAATGGGGCAGGGGGCGAGATCTTCTCCTACAATGAGCAGTTCTTC. Translated: CASRNGAGGEIFSYNEQFF.

This chain uses TRBV6-5 with TRBJ2-7; 14 bases line up with TRBD2. Germline V gene sequence: CDR1 MNHEY, CDR2 SVGAGI. The J segment lost 4 bases and the V segment lost 6 bases, leaving 5 bases of the junction unmatched. CDR3 size: 15 residues. CDR3 sequence (DNA): TGTGCCAGCAGGAAGGGACTAGCGGGAGAATACGAGCAGTACTTC. Protein sequence: CASRKGLAGEYEQYF.

This clonotype was recorded only once. V and J are TRBV30 and TRBJ2-7; perhaps TRBD1 as D (5 bases). The CDR3 totals 14 residues. The V end was cut by 2 bases, the J end by 2 bases, with 13 bases between. Germline CDR1 is GTSNPN and CDR2 is SVGIG (reference sequence). In DNA, the CDR3 is TGTGCCTGGAGTTGGGGCAGGTCCACCTACGAGCAGTACTTC. This codes for CAWSWGRSTYEQYF.

This chain uses TRBV30 with TRBJ1-2; TRBD1 agrees at 10 bases. This CDR3 is 22 amino acids long. V was clipped by 2 bases and J by 0 bases; unmatched bases: 24. Germline V gives CDR1 GTSNPN, CDR2 SVGIG (reference sequence). The CDR3 is CAWSTDRGLAPSGPEANYGYTF. CDR3 DNA sequence: TGTGCCTGGAGTACCGACAGGGGGCTGGCGCCATCCGGGCCTGAAGCTAACTATGGCTACACCTTC.

The chain has TRBV10-3 and TRBJ1-4; tentatively, D is TRBD1 (6 bases). This CDR3 comprises 15 residues. V dropped 6 bases and J dropped 4 bases, with 15 bases sitting between them. The germline V gene encodes CDR1 ENHRY and CDR2 SYGVKD. CDR3 region: CAIRAMDRDNEKLFF. The CDR3 nucleotides are TGTGCCATCAGGGCGATGGACAGAGATAATGAAAAACTGTTTTTT.

This clonotype was observed once. The chain is built from TRBV11-2 and TRBJ2-1, with 16 nucleotides matching TRBD2. The CDR3 is 21 residues long. Trimming took 0 bases from V and 8 from J; bases not matched to a gene: 16. Germline CDR1 and CDR2: SGHAT and FQNNGV. CDR3 in DNA: TGTGCCAGCAGCTTAGATAATTGGACCCCTCCCGGGACTAGCGGGAGGGATGAGCAGTTCTTC. Translation: CASSLDNWTPPGTSGRDEQFF.

The rearrangement links TRBV20-1 to TRBJ2-7; tentatively, D is TRBD1 (5 bases). The CDR3 spans 15 residues. CDR1 is DFQATT, CDR2 SNEGSKA, per germline (reference sequence). V was shortened by 0 bases and J by 0 bases, with 12 bases between the two germline ends. The CDR3 reads CSARDPWGLSYEQYF. DNA of the CDR3: TGCAGTGCTAGAGATCCCTGGGGCCTCTCCTACGAGCAGTACTTC.